These 29 T cell receptor beta chains were sequenced from one sample in a study of Ad26.COV2.S vaccination and SARS-CoV-2 variants. Using immunoSEQ multiplex PCR, the repertoire was profiled, and TCRdb retains in-frame clones only, with some absent. The sample holds around 250,000 clones, approximately 88% seen once. Sample treatment: 19 received Ad26.COV2.S at low or high dose, single or two shots; several received placebo; per-sample allocation not given. The investigators took samples on day 63 after the first vaccine or placebo injection. The sequencing used peripheral blood, collected in a trial of Ad26.COV2.S vaccine versus placebo. The receptors come from a person between 18 and 65 years old who received the Ad26.COV2.S COVID-19 vaccine or a placebo.

The V gene is TRBV11-3, the J gene TRBJ2-1; D remains unclear. Germline values: CDR1 SGHNT, CDR2 YENEEA. The CDR3 extends over 12 amino acids. Trimming shortened V by 5 bases and J by 5 bases, and 7 bases separated the two germline ends. The CDR3 here is CASSRRDNEQFF. CDR3 DNA: TGTGCCAGCAGCCGCCGAGACAATGAGCAGTTCTTC.

The chain recombines TRBV10-3 with TRBJ2-1; D is possibly TRBD1 or TRBD2 (5 bases each). Germline CDR1 is ENHRY and CDR2 is SYGVKD. V was trimmed by 3 bases and J by 12 bases, leaving 27 bases between them. The CDR3 consists of 17 residues. CDR3 in amino acids: CAISDTIGTVLPPGQFF. DNA of the CDR3: TGTGCCATCAGTGACACAATCGGGACCGTCCTCCCCCCCGGGCAGTTCTTC.

V usage is TRBV15 and J usage is TRBJ2-5; D is uncertain. Germline CDR1 and CDR2: LNHNV and YYDKDF (reference sequence). The CDR3 extends over 13 amino acids. Trimming removed 0 bases at V and 2 bases at J, with 4 bases between. As DNA, the CDR3 is TGTGCCACCAGCAGAGAGTTTCAAGAGACCCAGTACTTC. Its translation is CATSREFQETQYF.

This clone was detected only once. The chain links TRBV18 to TRBJ2-7; TRBD1 aligns across 7 bases. J gave up 1 base and V 3 bases, and 6 bases lay outside the gene matches. The V gene's germline CDR1 is KGHSH and CDR2 LQKENI. There are 15 residues in the CDR3. The CDR3 reads CASSPSGTASYEQYV. The CDR3 nucleotides are TGTGCCAGCTCACCCTCCGGGACAGCTTCCTACGAGCAGTACGTC.

The chain joins TRBV4-2 to TRBJ2-3; no reliable D call. Trimming removed 0 bases at V and 3 bases at J, with 10 bases between. The CDR3 consists of 15 residues. The germline CDR1 and CDR2 sequences are LGHNA and YNFKEQ. CDR3 bases: TGTGCCAGCAGCCAAGAGAATACCGTTACAGATACGCAGTATTTT. This translates into CASSQENTVTDTQYF.

V usage is TRBV11-3 and J usage is TRBJ2-5; 11 bases are a match to TRBD2. Germline CDR1 SGHNT, CDR2 YENEEA. The V and J ends lost 5 bases and 3 bases, in that order; junction bases with no gene match: 2. This CDR3 has 14 amino acids. The CDR3 is CASSAGLAEETQYF. The CDR3 DNA reads as TGTGCCAGCAGCGCGGGACTAGCGGAAGAGACCCAGTACTTC.

The chain links TRBV5-4 to TRBJ1-1; D gene ambiguous. V lost 0 bases to trimming and J lost 0 bases, with 6 bases between them. CDR3 length: 14 residues. Germline assignment: CDR1 SGHNT and CDR2 YYREEE (reference sequence). In nucleotides, the CDR3 is TGTGCCAGCAGCTTGGTAGGGATGAACACTGAAGCTTTCTTT. It specifies CASSLVGMNTEAFF.

V gene TRBV4-2 combines with J gene TRBJ2-1; 9 nucleotides agree with TRBD1. The trim removed 8 bases at V and 7 bases at J, leaving 12 bases unmatched. Germline values: CDR1 LGHNA, CDR2 YNFKEQ. The CDR3 is made up of 15 amino acids. CDR3 protein: CASGLRDRDVNEQFF. The CDR3 DNA reads TGTGCCAGCGGACTCCGGGACAGGGATGTGAATGAGCAGTTCTTC.

The chain uses TRBV18 and TRBJ2-3; TRBD1 aligns across 12 bases. The CDR3 totals 15 residues. V gave up 4 bases and J gave up 4 bases; unmatched junction bases: 3. The germline V gene has CDR1 KGHSH and CDR2 LQKENI. The CDR3 sequence: CASSRDRGLADTQYF. In DNA, the CDR3 is TGTGCCAGCTCACGGGACAGGGGGCTTGCAGATACGCAGTATTTT.

The table lists this clone with a count of one. The chain uses TRBV4-1 and TRBJ1-1; the D is unclear. This CDR3 contains 15 residues. CDR1 and CDR2 from the germline V gene are MGHRA and YSYEKL. Deletions cut 1 base from V and 2 bases from J, with 11 bases between. CDR3 protein: CASSQGPSINTEAFF. As DNA, the CDR3 is TGCGCCAGCAGCCAAGGCCCTAGCATCAACACTGAAGCTTTCTTT.

The chain couples TRBV5-4 to TRBJ1-2, with TRBD1 matching 7 bases. CDR3 length: 14 residues. The V segment lost 5 bases and the J segment 2 bases; nucleotides outside the gene matches: 6. Germline V gives CDR1 SGHNT, CDR2 YYREEE (reference sequence). In DNA, the CDR3 is TGTGCCAGCAGTCCACAGGGGATCAACTATGGCTACACCTTC. It specifies CASSPQGINYGYTF.

This sequence joins TRBV5-1 and TRBJ1-1; TRBD1 agrees at 11 bases. J gave up 6 bases and V 4 bases, and 8 bases lay outside the gene matches. Germline lookup yields CDR1 SGHRS and CDR2 YFSETQ. The CDR3 length is 15 residues. CDR3: CASSERTGGVSEAFF. The DNA for the CDR3 is TGCGCCAGCAGCGAAAGGACAGGGGGCGTTTCTGAAGCTTTCTTT.

V usage is TRBV12-3 or TRBV12-4 and J usage is TRBJ2-7; D not resolved. The V gene lost 6 bases and the J gene lost 3 bases, with 12 bases spanning the gap. This CDR3 is 13 amino acids long. The CDR3 loop is CASSLGPSYEQYV. The CDR3 DNA reads TGTGCCAGCAGCCTCGGACCGAGCTACGAGCAGTACGTC.

V gene TRBV29-1 combines with J gene TRBJ1-2; 9 bases are a match to TRBD1. V shed 6 bases and J 7 bases; nucleotides not matched to a gene: 3. CDR3 length: 11 residues. CDR1 and CDR2 (germline): SQVTM, ANQGSEA. CDR3 sequence reads: CSVGTGSGYTF. The CDR3 bases are TGCAGCGTCGGGACAGGGTCTGGCTACACCTTC.

This clone turned up a few times. The V call is TRBV4-3, the J call TRBJ2-7; D assignment may be TRBD1 or TRBD2 (6 bases each). V dropped 3 bases and J dropped 6 bases, with 12 bases sitting between them. The CDR3 totals 13 residues. Germline V lookup: CDR1 LGHNA, CDR2 YSLEER. CDR3 sequence: CASSHRGGGEQYF. In DNA form, the CDR3 reads TGCGCCAGCAGCCATAGAGGGGGAGGCGAGCAGTACTTC.

The chain is built from TRBV7-2 and TRBJ2-1; 13 nucleotides agree with TRBD2. The ends lost 4 bases at V and 8 bases at J; junction bases unmatched: 5. Germline V gives CDR1 SGHTA, CDR2 FQGNSA. This CDR3 is 15 amino acids long. The CDR3 protein is CASSSGTSGNDEQFF. CDR3 DNA sequence: TGTGCCAGCAGCTCCGGGACTAGCGGGAACGATGAGCAGTTCTTC.

The DNA for the CDR3 is TGTGCCAGCAGTTCGCAACAGGGGAATCAGCCCCAGCATTTT. This codes for CASSSQQGNQPQHF. V gene TRBV28 combines with J gene TRBJ1-5; TRBD1 matches 7 bases. Germline V CDR1 and CDR2: MDHEN, SYDVKM. After removal of 4 bases from V and 4 bases from J, the junction contained 4 bases not matched to a gene. This CDR3 region has 14 residues.

This rearrangement joins TRBV6-6 to TRBJ1-5, with unresolved D. This CDR3 has 13 amino acids. The germline gives CDR1 MNHNY, CDR2 SVGAGI (reference sequence). Trimming removed 8 bases at V and 1 base at J, with 9 bases between. CDR3 DNA: TGTGCCAGCGGTCGGGCCAGCAATCAGCCCCAGCATTTT. Protein product: CASGRASNQPQHF.

The chain recombines TRBV7-9 with TRBJ2-4; 7 positions agree with TRBD1. The CDR3 spans 15 residues. V was pared by 5 bases and J by 1 base, with 5 bases of the junction left unmatched. The germline gives CDR1 SEHNR, CDR2 FQNEAQ (reference sequence). DNA of the CDR3: TGTGCCAGCAGCGCCTCACAGGGGGCCAAAAACATTCAGTACTTC. Translating it yields CASSASQGAKNIQYF.

This clone was counted a few times. This chain uses TRBV10-3 with TRBJ2-5; no clear D. CDR1 and CDR2 from the germline V gene are ENHRY and SYGVKD. CDR3 length: 12 residues. Trimming stripped 3 bases from V and 4 bases from J, with 6 bases between. In DNA form, the CDR3 reads TGTGCCATCAGTGACCCGGGAGAGACCCAGTACTTC. This encodes CAISDPGETQYF.

This rearrangement joins TRBV18 to TRBJ2-1; tentatively, D is TRBD2 (5 bases). CDR1 KGHSH and CDR2 LQKENI come from the germline V gene. This CDR3 region has 15 residues. Trimming shortened V by 2 bases and J by 3 bases, and 11 bases separated the two germline ends. The CDR3 DNA sequence: TGTGCCAGCTCACCAACTAGGCTGGACTACAATGAGCAGTTCTTC. Amino acid sequence: CASSPTRLDYNEQFF.

This CDR3 is CASSPWDTYNSPLHF. In nucleotides, the CDR3 is TGTGCCAGCAGCCCGTGGGATACCTATAATTCACCCCTCCACTTT. The J gene is TRBJ1-6, the V gene TRBV9; no clear D. The V gene lost 4 bases and the J gene lost 2 bases, with 10 bases spanning the gap. Germline values: CDR1 SGDLS, CDR2 YYNGEE. This CDR3 is 15 amino acids long.

The chain carries TRBV4-1 and TRBJ2-1; 12 bases match TRBD2. The CDR3 extends over 15 amino acids. Germline CDR1 and CDR2: MGHRA and YSYEKL. With 5 bases clipped from V and 5 bases from J, the junction kept 4 bases outside the gene matches. CDR3 nucleotide sequence: TGCGCCAGCAGCTACCGACTAGCGGGGGACAATGAGCAGTTCTTC. Its translation is CASSYRLAGDNEQFF.

The rearrangement uses TRBV5-6 and TRBJ1-1; possible D gene TRBD1, 6 bases. Looked up from germline, CDR1 is SGHDT and CDR2 is YYEEEE. This CDR3 is built from 13 residues. Trimming removed 4 bases at V and 2 bases at J, with 9 bases between. The CDR3 loop reads CASSPTGNTEAFF. In DNA, the CDR3 is TGTGCCAGCAGCCCGACAGGAAACACTGAAGCTTTCTTT.

The genes are TRBV5-1 and TRBJ1-2; D not certain. CDR1 is SGHRS and CDR2 is YFSETQ in the germline V gene. Deletions cut 0 bases from V and 3 bases from J, with 6 bases between. The CDR3 runs 13 residues. The CDR3 bases are TGCGCCAGCAGCTTGGTGCAAGACTATGGCTACACCTTC. Its protein product is CASSLVQDYGYTF.

This clone has more than one count but fewer than ten. This sequence joins TRBV6-6 and TRBJ2-2; D ambiguous. V dropped 5 bases and J dropped 4 bases, with 8 bases sitting between them. The CDR3 spans 13 residues. Looked up from germline, CDR1 is MNHNY and CDR2 is SVGAGI (reference sequence). CDR3: CASSLEVTGELFF. The DNA of the CDR3 is TGTGCCAGCAGTCTTGAGGTCACCGGGGAGCTGTTTTTT.

The chain couples TRBV5-5 to TRBJ2-7, with 11 positions matching TRBD2. This CDR3 comprises 17 residues. Germline CDR1 reads SGHKS; CDR2 reads YYEKEE (reference sequence). The J segment lost 2 bases and the V segment lost 1 base, leaving 8 bases of the junction unmatched. CDR3: CASSLSPVSGRAYEQYV. Written as DNA, the CDR3 is TGTGCCAGCAGCTTGTCCCCGGTTAGCGGGAGGGCCTACGAGCAGTACGTC.

The rearrangement joins TRBV27 to TRBJ2-1; TRBD2 agrees at 16 bases. V was clipped by 1 base and J by 6 bases; unmatched bases: 6. The CDR3 runs 18 residues. Germline values: CDR1 MNHEY, CDR2 SMNVEV (reference sequence). CDR3 DNA: TGTGCCAGCAGTTTATTGGGGACTAGCGGGGGGGGCTTCAATGAGCAGTTCTTC. Encoded protein: CASSLLGTSGGGFNEQFF.

V is TRBV4-3 and J is TRBJ2-5; 7 nucleotides agree with TRBD2. CDR1 is LGHNA, CDR2 YSLEER, per germline. The length of the CDR3 is 15 residues. The trim removed 5 bases at V and 1 base at J, leaving 7 bases unmatched. CDR3 sequence (DNA): TGCGCCAGCAGCACGGGACTAAACTTCCAAGAGACCCAGTACTTC. Its protein is CASSTGLNFQETQYF.